One sample yielded the 14 T cell receptor beta chains listed below, sequenced in a study of T-cell reconstitution after alpha-beta-depleted transplantation in children. As it was prepared, the TCRbeta library received unique molecular identifiers. TCRdb called the PCR reads again in MiXCR, with one record for every CDR3 protein. Altogether around 450,000 distinct CDR3 sequences are present, 43% being singletons, with the ten largest covering under 35%. The sequencing here drew on PBMCs, taken before TCRalphabeta/CD19-depleted stem cell transplant. Receptor source: a girl aged 2 to 10 with aplastic anemia, due to receive a stem cell transplant.

In its sample, this clonotype was seen many times. The chain joins TRBV12-3 or TRBV12-4 to TRBJ1-3, with D unclear. V gave up 4 bases and J gave up 5 bases, with 9 bases separating them. The CDR3 has 13 residues. The CDR3 DNA sequence: TGTGCCAGCAGTTCCGTTCGGAGAAACACCATATATTTT. This encodes CASSSVRRNTIYF.

This clonotype showed up just a few times. The chain couples TRBV15 to TRBJ2-7; 9 bases are shared with TRBD2. V was pared by 1 base and J by 5 bases, with 6 bases of the junction left unmatched. The CDR3 has 15 residues. CDR1 and CDR2 from the germline V gene are LNHNV and YYDKDF (reference sequence). CDR3 residues: CATSRGNSGSDEQYF. CDR3 coding DNA: TGTGCCACCAGCAGAGGAAATAGCGGGAGTGACGAGCAGTACTTC.

The chain joins TRBV4-1 to TRBJ2-7; 8 nucleotides line up with TRBD1. The CDR3 runs 15 residues. Germline V lookup: CDR1 MGHRA, CDR2 YSYEKL. V lost 4 bases and J lost 5; bases outside the gene matches: 10. CDR3 region: CASSLIGQGAHEQYF. Here the CDR3 DNA reads TGCGCCAGCAGCCTTATAGGACAGGGTGCCCACGAGCAGTACTTC.

This clonotype came up a few times. The chain uses TRBV10-3 and TRBJ2-7; 8 bases are a match to TRBD2. Germline V gene data show CDR1 as ENHRY and CDR2 as SYGVKD. The CDR3 runs 14 residues. J gave up 0 bases and V 4 bases, and 2 bases lay outside the gene matches. CDR3 protein: CAISASGSSYEQYF. In DNA, the CDR3 is TGTGCCATCAGTGCAAGCGGGAGCTCCTACGAGCAGTACTTC.

This chain joins TRBV5-6 and TRBJ1-2; 8 bases are a match to TRBD1. J was trimmed by 7 bases and V by 0 bases; bases with no gene match: 8. Germline V lookup: CDR1 SGHDT, CDR2 YYEEEE. This CDR3 contains 15 residues. This CDR3 reads CASSLGTGMGGGYTF. Here the CDR3 DNA reads TGTGCCAGCAGCTTGGGGACAGGGATGGGAGGTGGCTACACCTTC.

The gene calls are TRBV4-1 and TRBJ2-7; TRBD2 aligns across 9 bases. V dropped 4 bases and J dropped 1; count of bases not matched to a gene: 11. Looked up from germline, CDR1 is MGHRA and CDR2 is YSYEKL. This CDR3 is 17 amino acids long. The chain's CDR3 is CASSPLPLAGTSYEQYF. The DNA for the CDR3 is TGCGCCAGCAGCCCACTTCCCCTAGCGGGAACATCCTACGAGCAGTACTTC.

This clonotype was seen many times. The chain recombines TRBV12-3 or TRBV12-4 with TRBJ2-2; 11 bases are a match to TRBD2. The J segment lost 4 bases and the V segment lost 7 bases, leaving 5 bases of the junction unmatched. There are 15 residues in the CDR3. CDR3: CASTLAGGITGELFF. In DNA form, the CDR3 reads TGTGCCAGCACCTTAGCGGGAGGGATCACCGGGGAGCTGTTTTTT.

The V call is TRBV20-1, the J call TRBJ2-3, with D perhaps given as TRBD1 or TRBD2 (6 bases each). This CDR3 region has 14 residues. Germline loops: CDR1 DFQATT, CDR2 SNEGSKA (reference sequence). Trimming cost V 7 bases and J 3 bases, with 17 bases left between them. This CDR3 reads CSVRRGQGTDTQYF. Here the CDR3 DNA reads TGCAGTGTCCGCCGGGGGCAGGGGACAGATACGCAGTATTTT.

This clonotype was picked up many times. The CDR3 spells CSAIAGTSYEQYF. The CDR3 DNA sequence: TGCAGTGCTATTGCGGGGACTTCCTACGAGCAGTACTTC. J is TRBJ2-7 and V is TRBV20-1; tentative D call: TRBD2 (6 bases). This CDR3 comprises 13 residues. Per germline, CDR1 DFQATT and CDR2 SNEGSKA (reference sequence). With 4 bases removed from V and 1 base from J, the gap between germline ends came to 11 bases.

The rearrangement links TRBV29-1 to TRBJ2-3; D is tentatively TRBD1 or TRBD2 (5 bases each). Germline V gene lookup returns CDR1 SQVTM and CDR2 ANQGSEA. This CDR3 is 13 amino acids long. Trimming pared 3 bases from V and 9 bases from J, leaving 16 bases between. DNA of the CDR3: TGCAGCGTTGACCCTAAAGGGGCGGGCACGCAGTATTTT. Protein sequence: CSVDPKGAGTQYF.

The V call is TRBV6-1, the J call TRBJ1-1, with 7 bases matching TRBD1. This CDR3 region has 13 residues. Germline V CDR1 and CDR2: MNHNS, SASEGT. V shed 0 bases, J shed 9 bases, and the junction held 4 bases outside the gene matches. The CDR3 is CASSEARDRKAFF. CDR3 coding DNA: TGTGCCAGCAGTGAAGCCCGGGACAGAAAAGCTTTCTTT.

There are a few counts of this clonotype. V and J are TRBV27 and TRBJ1-2; 9 bases line up with TRBD1. Germline loops: CDR1 MNHEY, CDR2 SMNVEV (reference sequence). Trimming at V came to 5 bases and at J to 5 bases, leaving 6 bases not matched to a gene. The CDR3 is 14 residues long. CDR3 coding DNA: TGTGCCAGCAGTCTTACAGGGGGCGCGTATGGCTACACCTTC. Amino acids: CASSLTGGAYGYTF.

This clonotype was seen more than once but under ten times. V usage is TRBV20-1 and J usage is TRBJ1-4; no clear D gene. The V end was cut by 2 bases, the J end by 4 bases, with 5 bases between. CDR3 length equals 12 residues. Germline lookup yields CDR1 DFQATT and CDR2 SNEGSKA (reference sequence). Here the CDR3 reads CSARSFNEKLFF. CDR3 nucleotides: TGCAGTGCTAGAAGCTTTAATGAAAAACTGTTTTTT.

V is TRBV7-3 and J is TRBJ2-7, with 9 positions matching TRBD2. From germline, CDR1 is SGHTA and CDR2 FQGTGA. J lost 5 bases, V lost 4 bases, and 12 bases had no gene match. This CDR3 has 16 residues. The CDR3 nucleotides are TGTGCCAGCAGCTCCGCCCTGAGTAGCGGGAGTGACGAGCAGTACTTC. Residues: CASSSALSSGSDEQYF.